The clone carrying this T cell receptor (beta chain) was picked up many times. These data are taken from a study of response to subunit inactivated influenza vaccine. Via MiXCR, TCRdb re-called the RT-PCR reads, giving one row per CDR3 protein. The sample includes 450,000 to 700,000 distinct CDR3 sequences, 11% to 15% of them seen just once. Germline CDR1 is MNHEY and CDR2 is SVGAGI. V was clipped by 0 bases and J by 3 bases; unmatched bases: 2. This CDR3 has 14 residues. The source of this sequence is a man over 45 who received an inactivated influenza vaccine. The rearrangement joins TRBV6-5 to TRBJ2-7; 7 bases are shared with TRBD2. This specimen was PBMCs from blood, taken 11 to 12 days after vaccination. The CDR3 is CASSYSRTSYEQYF. DNA of the CDR3: TGTGCCAGCAGTTACTCCCGGACTAGCTACGAGCAGTACTTC.